This T cell receptor (beta chain) emerged from a study of early T cells in non-severe SARS-CoV-2 infection. Ten or more counts support this clonotype. MiXCR, run by TCRdb on the 5' RACE reads, gives a single entry per CDR3 protein. The repertoire consists of more than 80,000 distinct CDR3 sequences, with 9.5% to 11% occurring once and the leading ten covering 5.1%. This CDR3 comprises 12 residues. The germline gives CDR1 MNHNY, CDR2 SVGAGI (reference sequence). Trimming shortened V by 6 bases and J by 3 bases, and 8 bases separated the two germline ends. The chain employs TRBV6-6 and TRBJ1-2; no firm D call. The TCR was taken from an adult who was a healthcare worker with PCR-confirmed SARS-CoV-2 infection or an uninfected control (not recorded which). Source material: whole blood. CDR3 loop: CASSRGDYGYTF. The CDR3 nucleotides read TGTGCCAGCAGCCGCGGCGACTATGGCTACACCTTC.